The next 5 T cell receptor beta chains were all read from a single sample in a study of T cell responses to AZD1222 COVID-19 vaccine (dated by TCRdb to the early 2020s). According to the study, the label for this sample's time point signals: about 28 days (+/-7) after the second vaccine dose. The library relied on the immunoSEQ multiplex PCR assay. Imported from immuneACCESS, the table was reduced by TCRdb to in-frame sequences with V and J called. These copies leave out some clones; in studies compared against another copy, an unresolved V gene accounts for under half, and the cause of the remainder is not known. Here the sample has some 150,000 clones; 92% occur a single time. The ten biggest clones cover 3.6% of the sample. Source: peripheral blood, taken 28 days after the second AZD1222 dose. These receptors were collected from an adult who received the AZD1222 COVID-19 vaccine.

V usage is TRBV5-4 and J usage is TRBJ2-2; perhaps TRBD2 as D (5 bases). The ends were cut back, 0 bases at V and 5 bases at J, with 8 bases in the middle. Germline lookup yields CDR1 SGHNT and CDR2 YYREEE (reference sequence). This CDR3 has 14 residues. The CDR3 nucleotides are TGTGCCAGCAGCTTGGCGGGCGGGACCGGGGAGCTGTTTTTT. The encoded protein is CASSLAGGTGELFF. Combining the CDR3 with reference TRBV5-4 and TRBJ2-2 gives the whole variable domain ETGVTQSPTHLIKTRGQQVTLRCSSQSGHNTVSWYQQALGQGPQFIFQYYREEENGRGNFPPRFSGLQFPNYSSELNVNALELDDSALYLCASSLAGGTGELFFGEGSRLTVL.

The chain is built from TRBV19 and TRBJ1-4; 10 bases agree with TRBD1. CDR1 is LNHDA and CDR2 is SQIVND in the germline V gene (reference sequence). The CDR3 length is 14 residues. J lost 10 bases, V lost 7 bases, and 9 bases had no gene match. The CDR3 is CASNPGQGIGKLFF. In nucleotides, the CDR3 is TGTGCCAGTAACCCGGGACAGGGGATTGGAAAACTGTTTTTT. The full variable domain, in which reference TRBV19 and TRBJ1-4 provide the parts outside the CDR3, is DGGITQSPKYLFRKEGQNVTLSCEQNLNHDAMYWYRQDPGQGLRLIYYSQIVNDFQKGDIAEGYSVSREKKESFPLTVTSAQKNPTAFYLCASNPGQGIGKLFFGSGTQLSVL.

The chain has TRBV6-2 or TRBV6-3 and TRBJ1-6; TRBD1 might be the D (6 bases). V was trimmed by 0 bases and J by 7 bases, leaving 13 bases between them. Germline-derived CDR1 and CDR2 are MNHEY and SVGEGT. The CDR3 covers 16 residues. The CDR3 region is CASSYSGGSRNSPLHF. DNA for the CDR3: TGTGCCAGCAGTTACTCGGGGGGCTCGAGGAATTCACCCCTCCACTTT.

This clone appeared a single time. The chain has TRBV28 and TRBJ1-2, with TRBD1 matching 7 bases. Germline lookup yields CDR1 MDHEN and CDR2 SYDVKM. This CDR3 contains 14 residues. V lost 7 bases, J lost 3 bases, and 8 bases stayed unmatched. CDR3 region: CASNPGGYDYGYTF. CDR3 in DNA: TGTGCCAGCAACCCAGGGGGATACGACTATGGCTACACCTTC.

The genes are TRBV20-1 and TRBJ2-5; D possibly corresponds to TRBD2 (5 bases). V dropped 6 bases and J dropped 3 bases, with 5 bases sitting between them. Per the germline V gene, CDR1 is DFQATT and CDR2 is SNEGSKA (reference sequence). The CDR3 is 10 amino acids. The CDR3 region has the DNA TGCAGTGCCGGGGAAGAGACCCAGTACTTC. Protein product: CSAGEETQYF.